One sample yielded the 14 T cell receptor beta chains listed below, sequenced in a study of blood T cell repertoires in COVID-19. Assay: immunoSEQ multiplex PCR; the TCRdb copy retains only in-frame clones and omits some. The sample has about 89,000 clones, 70% to 80% seen once. The sample was peripheral blood. The receptors were sampled from a human donor in a cohort sampled during active COVID-19.

This chain connects TRBV20-1 to TRBJ2-7; TRBD1 aligns across 9 bases. The CDR3 has 18 amino acids. The V segment lost 3 bases and the J segment 12 bases; nucleotides outside the gene matches: 27. CDR1 is DFQATT and CDR2 is SNEGSKA in the germline V gene (reference sequence). The CDR3 sequence is CSASVIQGAKFQGRAAYF. The DNA of the CDR3 is TGCAGTGCTAGTGTCATACAGGGGGCCAAATTTCAGGGGAGGGCTGCGTACTTC.

This clone came up once. This rearrangement joins TRBV2 to TRBJ2-3; 14 nucleotides line up with TRBD2. Germline trimming cut 8 bases from V and 5 bases from J; bases unmatched to any gene: 0. Germline-derived CDR1 and CDR2 are SNHLY and FYNNEI. The CDR3 runs 13 residues. CDR3 DNA: TGTGCCAGCGGACTAGCGGGAGGAGATACGCAGTATTTT. Translation gives CASGLAGGDTQYF.

The chain has TRBV18 and TRBJ2-3; 8 bases are shared with TRBD2. The germline V gene encodes CDR1 KGHSH and CDR2 LQKENI. This CDR3 spans 16 amino acids. Trimming took 5 bases from V and 3 from J; bases not matched to a gene: 10. The CDR3 sequence is CASSGVSGSWTDTQYF. Here the CDR3 DNA reads TGTGCCAGCTCAGGGGTCAGCGGGAGTTGGACAGATACGCAGTATTTT.

This clone was counted a few times. The chain carries TRBV10-2 and TRBJ1-2; D is ambiguous. Germline lookup yields CDR1 WSHSY and CDR2 SAAADI. V dropped 5 bases and J dropped 6 bases, with 13 bases sitting between them. The CDR3 has 13 residues. In DNA form, the CDR3 reads TGCGCCAGCAGTTTGAATGTGGGCGATGGCTACACCTTC. It translates to CASSLNVGDGYTF.

Only one count was recorded for this clone. The rearrangement links TRBV18 to TRBJ2-1; D is unclear. V was shortened by 3 bases and J by 8 bases, with 14 bases between the two germline ends. CDR3 length: 14 amino acids. CDR1 is KGHSH, CDR2 LQKENI, per germline. CDR3 protein: CASSPLADFDEQFF. CDR3 DNA: TGTGCCAGCTCACCCTTGGCAGATTTTGATGAGCAGTTCTTC.

V and J are TRBV7-9 and TRBJ2-7; a weak D match, TRBD1 (6 bases). The germline CDR1 and CDR2 sequences are SEHNR and FQNEAQ (reference sequence). V gave up 5 bases and J gave up 0 bases, with 11 bases separating them. The CDR3 totals 14 residues. This CDR3 reads CASSRGQNSYEQYF. For the CDR3, the DNA is TGTGCCAGCAGCCGAGGACAGAACTCCTACGAGCAGTACTTC.

The rearrangement uses TRBV24-1 and TRBJ2-7; 12 bases are shared with TRBD1. V shed 3 bases, J shed 6 bases, and the junction held 8 bases outside the gene matches. The CDR3 length is 16 residues. Germline lookup yields CDR1 KGHDR and CDR2 SFDVKD. The CDR3 nucleotides read TGTGCCACCAGTGATCCCGGGACAGGGGGCAGGACCGAGCAGTACTTC. Protein sequence: CATSDPGTGGRTEQYF.

The rearrangement uses TRBV9 and TRBJ1-1; D is unresolved. The CDR3 runs to 13 residues. The ends were cut back, 0 bases at V and 1 base at J, with 4 bases in the middle. Per the germline V gene, CDR1 is SGDLS and CDR2 is YYNGEE. The CDR3 is CASSVEANTEAFF. CDR3 bases: TGTGCCAGCAGCGTAGAAGCGAACACTGAAGCTTTCTTT. Filled out from reference TRBV9 and TRBJ1-1, the complete variable domain reads DSGVTQTPKHLITATGQRVTLRCSPRSGDLSVYWYQQSLDQGLQFLIQYYNGEERAKGNILERFSAQQFPDLHSELNLSSLELGDSALYFCASSVEANTEAFFGQGTRLTVV.

V gene TRBV15 combines with J gene TRBJ2-3; 7 bases map to TRBD1. Germline V gene data show CDR1 as LNHNV and CDR2 as YYDKDF (reference sequence). This CDR3 comprises 18 residues. Germline trimming cut 0 bases from V and 0 bases from J; bases unmatched to any gene: 9. CDR3 sequence (DNA): TGTGCCACCAGCAGAGAACCTATGGGGACAGCCAGCACAGATACGCAGTATTTT. Translating gives CATSREPMGTASTDTQYF.

The V gene is TRBV6-2 or TRBV6-3, the J gene TRBJ2-1, with 9 bases that match TRBD2. Germline V CDR1 and CDR2: MNHEY, SVGEGT. This CDR3 has 14 amino acids. V lost 5 bases to trimming and J lost 10 bases; unmatched junction nucleotides: 9. CDR3 protein: CASSILAGASEQFF. The CDR3 nucleotides read TGTGCCAGCAGTATTTTAGCGGGAGCTAGCGAGCAGTTCTTC.

This CDR3 is CAWSTSYGYTF. The CDR3 coding sequence is TGTGCCTGGAGTACTTCCTATGGCTACACCTTC. The rearrangement joins TRBV30 to TRBJ1-2, with D uncertain. CDR3 length: 11 amino acids. Trimming took off 2 bases at V and 4 bases at J, with 5 bases between the two ends. Germline values: CDR1 GTSNPN, CDR2 SVGIG (reference sequence).

The chain employs TRBV29-1 and TRBJ1-2; 8 bases match TRBD1. The CDR3 consists of 14 residues. The ends lost 6 bases at V and 4 bases at J; junction bases unmatched: 10. Germline values: CDR1 SQVTM, CDR2 ANQGSEA. The CDR3 coding sequence is TGCAGCGTACGTCCGGGACAGGCGAGCTATGGCTACACCTTC. This codes for CSVRPGQASYGYTF.

The V call is TRBV7-2, the J call TRBJ2-5; D perhaps matches TRBD1 (5 bases). Per germline, CDR1 SGHTA and CDR2 FQGNSA. This CDR3 has 18 residues. Trimming cost V 3 bases and J 0 bases, with 20 bases left between them. CDR3 nucleotides: TGTGCCAGCAGCTTTATGAAGGCAGGGCCTAAAGACCAAGAGACCCAGTACTTC. It is translated as CASSFMKAGPKDQETQYF.

The chain combines TRBV27 with TRBJ2-5, with TRBD2 identical over 10 bases. J gave up 4 bases and V 10 bases, and 15 bases lay outside the gene matches. The CDR3 loop spans 16 amino acids. Germline-derived CDR1 and CDR2 are MNHEY and SMNVEV (reference sequence). The CDR3 reads CATAPRSLAGVETQYF. The CDR3 coding sequence is TGTGCCACCGCCCCACGGAGTCTAGCGGGAGTAGAGACCCAGTACTTC.